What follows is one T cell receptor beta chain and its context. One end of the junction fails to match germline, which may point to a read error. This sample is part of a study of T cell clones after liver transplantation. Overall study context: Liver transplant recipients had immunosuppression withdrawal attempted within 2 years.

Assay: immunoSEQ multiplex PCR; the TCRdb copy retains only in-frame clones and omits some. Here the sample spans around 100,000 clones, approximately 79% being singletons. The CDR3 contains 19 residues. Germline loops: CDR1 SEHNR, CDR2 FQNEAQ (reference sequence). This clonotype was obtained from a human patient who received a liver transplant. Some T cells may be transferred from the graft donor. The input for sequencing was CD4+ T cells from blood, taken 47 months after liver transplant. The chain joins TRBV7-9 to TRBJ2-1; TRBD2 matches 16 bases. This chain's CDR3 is CASSPPGLAGGPSNNEQFF. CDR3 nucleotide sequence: TGTGCCAGCAGCCCTCCGGGACTAGCGGGAGGGCCCTCCAACAATGAGCAGTTCTTC.